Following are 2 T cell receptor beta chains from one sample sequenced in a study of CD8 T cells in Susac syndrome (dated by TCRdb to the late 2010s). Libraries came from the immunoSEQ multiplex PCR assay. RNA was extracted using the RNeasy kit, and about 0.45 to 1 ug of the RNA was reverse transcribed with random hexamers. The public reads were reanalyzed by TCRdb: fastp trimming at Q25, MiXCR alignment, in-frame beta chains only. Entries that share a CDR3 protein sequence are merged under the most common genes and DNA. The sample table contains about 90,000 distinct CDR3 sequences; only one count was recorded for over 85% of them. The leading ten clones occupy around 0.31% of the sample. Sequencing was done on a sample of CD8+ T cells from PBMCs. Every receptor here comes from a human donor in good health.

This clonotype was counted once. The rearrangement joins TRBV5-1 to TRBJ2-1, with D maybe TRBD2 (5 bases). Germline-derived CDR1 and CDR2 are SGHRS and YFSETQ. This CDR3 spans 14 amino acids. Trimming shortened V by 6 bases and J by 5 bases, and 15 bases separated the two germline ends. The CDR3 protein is CASIHEGKDNEQFF. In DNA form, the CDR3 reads TGCGCCAGCATCCACGAGGGAAAGGACAATGAGCAGTTCTTC.

DNA for the CDR3: TGCAGCGTTGCGGGGACCCCACCAAGGGAGCCCCAGCATTTT. This translates into CSVAGTPPREPQHF. The chain has TRBV29-1 and TRBJ1-5; a weak D match, TRBD1 (5 bases). The germline CDR1 and CDR2 sequences are SQVTM and ANQGSEA. The CDR3 length is 14 residues. The ends were cut back, 4 bases at V and 8 bases at J, with 18 bases in the middle.